One and the same sample provided the 2 T cell receptor beta chains below, sequenced in a study of cytomegalovirus exposure and HLA in healthy donors. 13 Jbeta primers and 60 Vbeta primers were used for the PCR. Generated by immunoSEQ multiplex PCR, the TCRdb table keeps only in-frame clones and is missing some. The sample consists of roughly 98,000 clones, 62% of them appearing once. The sample comprised PBMCs. All receptors derive from a woman between 25 and 40 years old in good health and CMV-seropositive.

This chain connects TRBV28 to TRBJ2-7; weak D call: TRBD2 (5 bases). V was pared by 7 bases and J by 5 bases, with 15 bases between. CDR3 length: 13 residues. Germline V CDR1 and CDR2: MDHEN, SYDVKM. The CDR3 DNA sequence: TGTGCCAGCAACCCACGGGGAAGGGACGAGCAGTACTTC. It translates to CASNPRGRDEQYF.

This clone showed up just once. The V and J genes are TRBV5-1 and TRBJ1-3; tentative D call: TRBD1 (5 bases). Germline V gene sequence: CDR1 SGHRS, CDR2 YFSETQ. The CDR3 is 13 amino acids. V was clipped by 2 bases and J by 4 bases, with 7 bases between them. The CDR3 DNA reads TGCGCCAGCAGCTTAGCAGGGGGAAACACCATATATTTT. Its protein is CASSLAGGNTIYF.